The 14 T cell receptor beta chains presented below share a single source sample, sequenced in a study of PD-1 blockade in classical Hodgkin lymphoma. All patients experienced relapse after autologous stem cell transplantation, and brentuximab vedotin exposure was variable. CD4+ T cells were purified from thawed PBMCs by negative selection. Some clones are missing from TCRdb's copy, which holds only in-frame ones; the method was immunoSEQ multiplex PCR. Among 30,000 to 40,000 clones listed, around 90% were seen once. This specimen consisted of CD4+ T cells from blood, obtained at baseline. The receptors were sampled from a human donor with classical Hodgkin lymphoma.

As DNA, the CDR3 is TGTGCCATCAAGCGAAGTATGAACACTGAAGCTTTCTTT. This encodes CAIKRSMNTEAFF. V usage is TRBV10-3 and J usage is TRBJ1-1; D not certain. Trimming shortened V by 7 bases and J by 0 bases, and 9 bases separated the two germline ends. There are 13 residues in the CDR3. CDR1 and CDR2 (germline): ENHRY, SYGVKD.

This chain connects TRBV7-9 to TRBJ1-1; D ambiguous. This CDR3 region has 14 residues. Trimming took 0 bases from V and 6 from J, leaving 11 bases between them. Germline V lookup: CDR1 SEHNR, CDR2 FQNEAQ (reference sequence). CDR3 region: CASSLALSGAEAFF. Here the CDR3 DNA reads TGTGCCAGCAGCTTAGCTCTATCGGGTGCTGAAGCTTTCTTT.

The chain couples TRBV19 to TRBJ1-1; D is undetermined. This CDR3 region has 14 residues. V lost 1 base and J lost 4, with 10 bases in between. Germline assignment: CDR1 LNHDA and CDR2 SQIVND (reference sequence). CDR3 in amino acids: CASSIGAGGTEAFF. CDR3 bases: TGTGCCAGTAGTATAGGGGCAGGCGGCACTGAAGCTTTCTTT.

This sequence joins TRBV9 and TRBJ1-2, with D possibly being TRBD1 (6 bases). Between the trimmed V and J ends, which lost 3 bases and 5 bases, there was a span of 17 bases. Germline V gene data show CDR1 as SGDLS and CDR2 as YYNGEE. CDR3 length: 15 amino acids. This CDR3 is CASSAVAGVRYGYTF. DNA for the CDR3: TGTGCCAGCAGCGCCGTTGCAGGGGTTCGATATGGCTACACCTTC.

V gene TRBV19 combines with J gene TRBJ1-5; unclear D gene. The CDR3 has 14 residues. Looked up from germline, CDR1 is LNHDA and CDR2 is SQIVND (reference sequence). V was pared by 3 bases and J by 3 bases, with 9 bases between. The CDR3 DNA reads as TGTGCCAGTAGTATTTTGGTAAACAATCAGCCCCAGCATTTT. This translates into CASSILVNNQPQHF.

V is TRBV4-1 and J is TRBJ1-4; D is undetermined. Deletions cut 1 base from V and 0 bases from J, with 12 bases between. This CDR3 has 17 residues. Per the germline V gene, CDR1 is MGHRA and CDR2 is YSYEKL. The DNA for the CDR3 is TGCGCCAGCAGCCAAGCCCGCACAACAACAACTAATGAAAAACTGTTTTTT. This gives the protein CASSQARTTTTNEKLFF.

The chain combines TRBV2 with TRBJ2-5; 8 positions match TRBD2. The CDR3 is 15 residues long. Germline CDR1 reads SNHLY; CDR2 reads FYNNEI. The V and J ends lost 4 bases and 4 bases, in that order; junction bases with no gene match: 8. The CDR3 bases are TGTGCCAGCAGTGTTGACGGGAGGGCCGGAGAGACCCAGTACTTC. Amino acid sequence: CASSVDGRAGETQYF.

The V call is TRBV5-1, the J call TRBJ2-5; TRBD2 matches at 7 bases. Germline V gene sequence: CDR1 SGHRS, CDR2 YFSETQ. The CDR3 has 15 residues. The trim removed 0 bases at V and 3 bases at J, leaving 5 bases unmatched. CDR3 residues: CASSLGREWEETQYF. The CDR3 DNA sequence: TGCGCCAGCAGCTTGGGGCGGGAGTGGGAAGAGACCCAGTACTTC.

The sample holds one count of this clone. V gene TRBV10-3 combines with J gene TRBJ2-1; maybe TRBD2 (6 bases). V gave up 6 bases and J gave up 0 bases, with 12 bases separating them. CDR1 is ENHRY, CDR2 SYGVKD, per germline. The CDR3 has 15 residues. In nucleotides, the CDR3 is TGTGCCATCAGCTTTAGCGGAGACTCCTACAATGAGCAGTTCTTC. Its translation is CAISFSGDSYNEQFF.

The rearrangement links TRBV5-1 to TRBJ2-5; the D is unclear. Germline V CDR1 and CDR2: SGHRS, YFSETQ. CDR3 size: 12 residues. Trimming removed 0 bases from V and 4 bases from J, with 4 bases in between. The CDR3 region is CASSLDGETQYF. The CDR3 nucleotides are TGCGCCAGCAGCTTGGATGGAGAGACCCAGTACTTC.

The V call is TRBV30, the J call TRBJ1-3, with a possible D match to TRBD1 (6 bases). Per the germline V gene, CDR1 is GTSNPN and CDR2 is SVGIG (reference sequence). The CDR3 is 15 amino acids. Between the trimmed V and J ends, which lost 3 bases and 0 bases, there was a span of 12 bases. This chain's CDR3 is CAWRRTASSGNTIYF. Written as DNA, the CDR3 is TGTGCCTGGAGACGGACAGCCAGCTCTGGAAACACCATATATTTT.

The CDR3 sequence is CASSEALEYEQYF. The CDR3 region has the DNA TGTGCCAGCAGTGAAGCGCTTGAATACGAGCAGTACTTC. This rearrangement joins TRBV6-1 to TRBJ2-7; D unresolved. Germline loops: CDR1 MNHNS, CDR2 SASEGT. V lost 0 bases and J lost 4, with 7 bases in between. The CDR3 is 13 amino acids.

The CDR3 DNA sequence: TGTGCCAGCAGCCGACATAGTACTGAAGCTTTCTTT. Translated: CASSRHSTEAFF. V usage is TRBV7-9 and J usage is TRBJ1-1; D unclear. Looked up from germline, CDR1 is SEHNR and CDR2 is FQNEAQ (reference sequence). V lost 5 bases and J 5 bases, leaving 9 bases between the germline ends. The CDR3 loop spans 12 amino acids.

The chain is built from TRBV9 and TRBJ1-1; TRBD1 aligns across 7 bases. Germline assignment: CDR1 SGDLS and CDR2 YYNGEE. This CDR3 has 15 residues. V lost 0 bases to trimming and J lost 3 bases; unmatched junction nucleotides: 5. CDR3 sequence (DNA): TGTGCCAGCAGCGTAGCGACAGGGAGAGACACTGAAGCTTTCTTT. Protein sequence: CASSVATGRDTEAFF.